The sequence of this T cell receptor (beta chain) was determined in a study of radiotherapy plus CTLA-4 blockade in lung cancer. Study overall: Disease control was present in 25% to 35% of patients, and objective responses in more than 15%.

Produced via immunoSEQ multiplex PCR; TCRdb's table is partial and in-frame only. The sample has 50,000 to 60,000 clones, around 85% seen once; the top ten hold 15% to 20%. Ipilimumab CTLA-4 blockade and focal radiation were given to patients with chemo-refractory metastatic non-small-cell lung cancer. This receptor was obtained from a human donor with non-small cell lung cancer who had a complete response to radiotherapy plus ipilimumab. The sample consisted of peripheral blood, taken from a patient treated with radiotherapy plus ipilimumab.

CDR3 coding DNA: TGCGCCAGCAGACCCACCCCTCGGACAGGGTGGGGATCTGGAAACACCATATATTTT. It encodes CASRPTPRTGWGSGNTIYF. The chain has TRBV10-2 and TRBJ1-3, with 8 bases identical to TRBD1. Germline V gene sequence: CDR1 WSHSY, CDR2 SAAADI. The CDR3 runs 19 residues. V dropped 6 bases and J dropped 1; count of bases not matched to a gene: 17.